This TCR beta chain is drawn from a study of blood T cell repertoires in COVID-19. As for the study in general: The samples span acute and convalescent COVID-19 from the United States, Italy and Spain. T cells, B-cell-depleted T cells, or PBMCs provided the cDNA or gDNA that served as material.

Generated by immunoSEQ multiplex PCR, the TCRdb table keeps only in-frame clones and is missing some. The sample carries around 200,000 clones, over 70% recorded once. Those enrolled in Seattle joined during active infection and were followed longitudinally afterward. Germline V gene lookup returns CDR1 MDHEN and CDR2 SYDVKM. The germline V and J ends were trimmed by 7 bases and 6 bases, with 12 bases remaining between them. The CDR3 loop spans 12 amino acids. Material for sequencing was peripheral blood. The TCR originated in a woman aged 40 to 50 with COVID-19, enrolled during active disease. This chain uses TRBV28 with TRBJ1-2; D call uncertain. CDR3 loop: CASMGGFNGYTF. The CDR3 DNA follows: TGTGCCAGCATGGGAGGGTTCAATGGCTACACCTTC.